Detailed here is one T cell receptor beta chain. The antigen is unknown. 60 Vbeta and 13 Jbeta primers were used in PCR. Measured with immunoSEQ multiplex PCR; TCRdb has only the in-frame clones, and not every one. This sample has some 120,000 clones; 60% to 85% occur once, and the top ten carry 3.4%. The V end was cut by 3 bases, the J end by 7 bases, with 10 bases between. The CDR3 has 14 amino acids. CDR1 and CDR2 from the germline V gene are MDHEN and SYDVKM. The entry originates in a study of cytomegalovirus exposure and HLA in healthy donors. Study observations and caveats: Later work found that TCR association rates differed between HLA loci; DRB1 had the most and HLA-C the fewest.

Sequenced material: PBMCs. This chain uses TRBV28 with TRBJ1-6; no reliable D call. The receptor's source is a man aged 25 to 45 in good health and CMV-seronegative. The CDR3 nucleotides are TGTGCCAGCAGTTTGCCTCAGAGGAATTCACCCCTCCACTTT. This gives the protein CASSLPQRNSPLHF.